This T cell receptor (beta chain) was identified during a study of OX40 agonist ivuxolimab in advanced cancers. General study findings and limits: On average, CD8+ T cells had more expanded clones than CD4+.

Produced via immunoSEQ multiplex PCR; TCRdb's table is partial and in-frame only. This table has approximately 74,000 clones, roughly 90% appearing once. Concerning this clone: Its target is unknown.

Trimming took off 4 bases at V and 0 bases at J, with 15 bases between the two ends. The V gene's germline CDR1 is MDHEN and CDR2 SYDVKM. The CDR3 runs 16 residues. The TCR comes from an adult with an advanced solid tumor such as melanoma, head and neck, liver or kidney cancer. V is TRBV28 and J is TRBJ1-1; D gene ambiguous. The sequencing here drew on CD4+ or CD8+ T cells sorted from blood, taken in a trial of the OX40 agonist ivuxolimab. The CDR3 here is CASSSPDPLLNTEAFF. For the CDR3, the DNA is TGTGCCAGCAGTTCCCCGGACCCTCTCCTGAACACTGAAGCTTTCTTT.